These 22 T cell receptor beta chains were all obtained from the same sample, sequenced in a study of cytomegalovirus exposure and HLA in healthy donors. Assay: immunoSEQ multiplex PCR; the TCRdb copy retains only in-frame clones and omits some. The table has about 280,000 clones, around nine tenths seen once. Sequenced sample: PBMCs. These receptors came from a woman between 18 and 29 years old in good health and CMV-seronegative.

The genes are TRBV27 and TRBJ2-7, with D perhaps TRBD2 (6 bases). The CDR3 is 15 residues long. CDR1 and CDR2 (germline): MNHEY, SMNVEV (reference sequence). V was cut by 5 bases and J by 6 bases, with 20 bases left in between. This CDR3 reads CASSPRLGEESEQYF. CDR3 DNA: TGTGCCAGCAGTCCGCGCCTGGGGGAGGAGTCCGAGCAGTACTTC.

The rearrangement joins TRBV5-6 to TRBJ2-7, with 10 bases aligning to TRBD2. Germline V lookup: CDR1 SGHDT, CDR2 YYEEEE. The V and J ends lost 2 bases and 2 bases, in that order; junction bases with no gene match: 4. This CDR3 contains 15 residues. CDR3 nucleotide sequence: TGTGCCAGCAGCTTCCGGACTAGCGGTCCCTACGAGCAGTACTTC. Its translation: CASSFRTSGPYEQYF.

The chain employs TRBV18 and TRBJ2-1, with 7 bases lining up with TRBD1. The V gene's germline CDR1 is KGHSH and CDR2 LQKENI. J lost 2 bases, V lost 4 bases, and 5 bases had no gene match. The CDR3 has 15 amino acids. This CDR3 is CASSLGQDTYNEQFF. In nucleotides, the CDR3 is TGTGCCAGCTCACTCGGACAGGATACCTACAATGAGCAGTTCTTC.

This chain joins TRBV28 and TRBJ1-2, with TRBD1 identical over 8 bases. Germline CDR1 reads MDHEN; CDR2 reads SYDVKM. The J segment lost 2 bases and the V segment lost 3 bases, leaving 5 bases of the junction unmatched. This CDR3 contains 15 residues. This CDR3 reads CASSLQTGENYGYTF. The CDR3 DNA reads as TGTGCCAGCAGTTTGCAGACAGGGGAGAACTATGGCTACACCTTC.

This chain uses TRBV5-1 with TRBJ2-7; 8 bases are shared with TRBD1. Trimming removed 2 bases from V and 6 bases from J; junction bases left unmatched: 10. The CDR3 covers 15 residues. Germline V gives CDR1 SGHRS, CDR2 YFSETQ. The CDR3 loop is CASSLSRQGTGEQYF. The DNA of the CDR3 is TGCGCCAGCAGCTTAAGTAGACAGGGGACGGGCGAGCAGTACTTC.

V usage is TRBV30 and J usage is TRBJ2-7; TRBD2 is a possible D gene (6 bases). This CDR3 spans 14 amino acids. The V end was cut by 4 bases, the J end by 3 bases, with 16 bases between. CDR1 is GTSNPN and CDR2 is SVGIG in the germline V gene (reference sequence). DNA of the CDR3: TGTGCCTGGAATTCCCCGGGACTCAACTACGAGCAGTACTTC. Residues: CAWNSPGLNYEQYF.

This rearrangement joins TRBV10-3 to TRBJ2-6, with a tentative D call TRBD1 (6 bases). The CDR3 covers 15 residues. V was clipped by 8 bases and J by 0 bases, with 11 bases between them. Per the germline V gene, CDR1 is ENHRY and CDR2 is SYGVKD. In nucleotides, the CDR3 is TGTGCCATCGGGACACTTCACTCTGGGGCCAACGTCCTGACTTTC. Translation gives CAIGTLHSGANVLTF.

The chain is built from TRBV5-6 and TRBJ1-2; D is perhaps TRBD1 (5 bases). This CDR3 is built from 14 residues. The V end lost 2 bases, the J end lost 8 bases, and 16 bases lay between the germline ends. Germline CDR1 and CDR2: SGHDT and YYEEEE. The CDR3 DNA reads TGTGCCAGCAGCTTTGGGGGGGGATCGGAAGGCTACACCTTC. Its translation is CASSFGGGSEGYTF. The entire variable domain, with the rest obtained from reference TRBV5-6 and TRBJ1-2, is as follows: DAGVTQSPTHLIKTRGQQVTLRCSPKSGHDTVSWYQQALGQGPQFIFQYYEEEERQRGNFPDRFSGHQFPNYSSELNVNALLLGDSALYLCASSFGGGSEGYTFGSGTRLTVV.

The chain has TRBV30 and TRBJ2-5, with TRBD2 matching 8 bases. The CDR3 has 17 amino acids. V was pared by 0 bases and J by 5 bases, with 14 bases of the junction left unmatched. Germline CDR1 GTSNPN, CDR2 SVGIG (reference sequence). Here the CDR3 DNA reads TGTGCCTGGAGTGTCGAGGGAGGGTACGGGGGGGGTGAGACCCAGTACTTC. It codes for CAWSVEGGYGGGETQYF.

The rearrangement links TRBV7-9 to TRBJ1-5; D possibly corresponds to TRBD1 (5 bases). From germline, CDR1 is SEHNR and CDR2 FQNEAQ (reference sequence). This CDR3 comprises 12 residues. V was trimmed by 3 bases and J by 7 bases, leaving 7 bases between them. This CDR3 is CASSLGLQPQHF. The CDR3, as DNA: TGTGCCAGCAGCTTGGGGCTCCAGCCCCAGCATTTT.

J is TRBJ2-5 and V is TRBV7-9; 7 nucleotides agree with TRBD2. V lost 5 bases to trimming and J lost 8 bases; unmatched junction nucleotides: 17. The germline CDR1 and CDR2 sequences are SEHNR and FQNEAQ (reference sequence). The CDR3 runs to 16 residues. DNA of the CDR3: TGTGCCAGCAGCCAGGCCCAAACTAGCGCCCTAAGAACCCAGTACTTC. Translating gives CASSQAQTSALRTQYF.

The CDR3 loop reads CASSLYRDRGPRTEAFF. The CDR3 DNA is TGCGCCAGCAGCTTGTACCGGGACAGGGGGCCGCGTACTGAAGCTTTCTTT. This sequence joins TRBV5-1 and TRBJ1-1; TRBD1 matches at 12 bases. This CDR3 has 17 residues. Germline values: CDR1 SGHRS, CDR2 YFSETQ. Unmatched junction bases numbered 9, after V lost 1 base and J lost 5 bases. Using reference TRBV5-1 and TRBJ1-1 for the parts outside the CDR3, the full variable domain is KAGVTQTPRYLIKTRGQQVTLSCSPISGHRSVSWYQQTPGQGLQFLFEYFSETQRNKGNFPGRFSGRQFSNSRSEMNVSTLELGDSALYLCASSLYRDRGPRTEAFFGQGTRLTVV.

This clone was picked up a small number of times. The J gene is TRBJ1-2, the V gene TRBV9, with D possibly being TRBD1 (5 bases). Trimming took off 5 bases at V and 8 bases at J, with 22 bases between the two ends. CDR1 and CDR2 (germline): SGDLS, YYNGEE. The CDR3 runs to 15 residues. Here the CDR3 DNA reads TGTGCCAGCAGGGACACCCCAGAAGGCGTGGGGGGCTACACCTTC. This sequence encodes CASRDTPEGVGGYTF. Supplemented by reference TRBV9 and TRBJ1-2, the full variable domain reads DSGVTQTPKHLITATGQRVTLRCSPRSGDLSVYWYQQSLDQGLQFLIQYYNGEERAKGNILERFSAQQFPDLHSELNLSSLELGDSALYFCASRDTPEGVGGYTFGSGTRLTVV.

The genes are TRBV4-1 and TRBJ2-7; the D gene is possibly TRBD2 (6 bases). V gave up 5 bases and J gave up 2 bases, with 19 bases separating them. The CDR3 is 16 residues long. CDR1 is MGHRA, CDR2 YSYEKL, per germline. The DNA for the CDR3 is TGCGCCAGCAGCGAAAGGGTTGGGACGGGGGCCTACGAGCAGTACTTC. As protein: CASSERVGTGAYEQYF.

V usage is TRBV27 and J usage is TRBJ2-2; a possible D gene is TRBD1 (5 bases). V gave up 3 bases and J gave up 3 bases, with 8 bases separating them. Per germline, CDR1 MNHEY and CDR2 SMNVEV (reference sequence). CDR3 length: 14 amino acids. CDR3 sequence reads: CASSFRADTGELFF. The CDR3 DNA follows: TGTGCCAGCAGTTTCAGGGCGGACACCGGGGAGCTGTTTTTT.

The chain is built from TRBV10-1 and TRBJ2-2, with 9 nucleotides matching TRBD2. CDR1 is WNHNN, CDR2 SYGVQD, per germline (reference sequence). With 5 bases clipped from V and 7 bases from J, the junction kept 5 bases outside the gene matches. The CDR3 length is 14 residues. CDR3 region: CASSFSGRNGELFF. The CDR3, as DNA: TGCGCCAGCAGTTTTAGCGGGAGAAACGGGGAGCTGTTTTTT.

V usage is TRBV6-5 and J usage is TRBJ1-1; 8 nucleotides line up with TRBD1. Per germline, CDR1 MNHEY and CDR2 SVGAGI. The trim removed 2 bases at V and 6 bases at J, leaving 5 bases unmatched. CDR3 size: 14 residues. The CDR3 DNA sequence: TGTGCCAGCAGTTACCAGGGGGCGGACGCTGAAGCTTTCTTT. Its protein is CASSYQGADAEAFF.

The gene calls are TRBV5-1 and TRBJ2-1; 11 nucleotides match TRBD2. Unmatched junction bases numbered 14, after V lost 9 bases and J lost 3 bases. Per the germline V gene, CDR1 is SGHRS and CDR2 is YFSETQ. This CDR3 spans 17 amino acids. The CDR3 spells CATKPPGTSGLYNEQFF. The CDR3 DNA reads TGCGCCACCAAACCCCCCGGGACTAGCGGACTCTACAATGAGCAGTTCTTC.

CDR3 sequence: CASSVVGGNTEAFF. The DNA of the CDR3 is TGTGCCAGCAGCGTAGTCGGTGGGAACACTGAAGCTTTCTTT. The rearrangement links TRBV9 to TRBJ1-1; no clear D. V was pared by 0 bases and J by 1 base, with 7 bases between. CDR1 is SGDLS and CDR2 is YYNGEE in the germline V gene. CDR3 length equals 14 residues. The variable domain in full, with the rest retrieved from reference TRBV9 and TRBJ1-1, is DSGVTQTPKHLITATGQRVTLRCSPRSGDLSVYWYQQSLDQGLQFLIQYYNGEERAKGNILERFSAQQFPDLHSELNLSSLELGDSALYFCASSVVGGNTEAFFGQGTRLTVV.

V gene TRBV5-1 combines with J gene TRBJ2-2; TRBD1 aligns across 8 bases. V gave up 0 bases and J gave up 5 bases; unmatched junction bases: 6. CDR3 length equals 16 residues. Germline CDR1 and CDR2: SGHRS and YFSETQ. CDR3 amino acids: CASSLVPGGGTGELFF. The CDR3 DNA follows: TGCGCCAGCAGCTTGGTCCCAGGGGGCGGAACCGGGGAGCTGTTTTTT.

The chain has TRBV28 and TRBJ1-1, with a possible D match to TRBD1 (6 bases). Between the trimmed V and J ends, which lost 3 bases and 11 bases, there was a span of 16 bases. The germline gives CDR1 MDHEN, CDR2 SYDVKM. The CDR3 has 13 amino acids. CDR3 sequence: CASSFVGRDTAFF. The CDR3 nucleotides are TGTGCCAGCAGTTTTGTTGGCCGGGACACCGCTTTCTTT.

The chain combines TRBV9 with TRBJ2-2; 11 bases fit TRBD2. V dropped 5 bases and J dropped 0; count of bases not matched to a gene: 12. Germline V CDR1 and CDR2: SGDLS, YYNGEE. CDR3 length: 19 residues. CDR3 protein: CASSLLAGGLFANTGELFF. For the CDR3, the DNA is TGTGCCAGCAGTTTGCTAGCGGGAGGCCTCTTCGCGAACACCGGGGAGCTGTTTTTT.